These 17 T cell receptor beta chains were sequenced from one sample in a study of beta chain features in type 1 diabetes (dated by TCRdb to 2017 to 2018). Results and caveats for the whole study, not just this receptor: Type 1 diabetes patients showed a moderate but significant shortening of TCRB CDR3 length in all four CD4+ subsets.

These receptors have no identified antigens. Library construction relied on the immunoSEQ multiplex PCR assay. All of the isolated RNA was reverse transcribed with the High Capacity cDNA Reverse Transcription Kit, so expressed TCRB transcripts were sequenced. TCRdb mirrors the immuneACCESS table, restricted to in-frame sequences. Some clones are absent from its copies; in checked studies, under half trace to an unresolved V gene, and the reason for the others is unknown. Here the sample has more than 250,000 clones; roughly 20% occur a single time. The top ten constitute less than 0.035% of the sample. The sequenced sample was naive CD4+ T cells from blood. Sample cell subset or site, as interpreted from the label and publication: true naive CD4+ T cells. These receptor sequences come from a woman between 40 and 55 years old with type 1 diabetes.

The chain has TRBV28 and TRBJ2-2, with 8 bases aligning to TRBD1. Trimming cost V 3 bases and J 1 base; bases outside gene matches: 4. The CDR3 is made up of 16 amino acids. The germline V gene has CDR1 MDHEN and CDR2 SYDVKM. The DNA for the CDR3 is TGTGCCAGCAGTTTCCGGGACAGGTGGAACACCGGGGAGCTGTTTTTT. Its protein is CASSFRDRWNTGELFF.

The V call is TRBV19, the J call TRBJ1-5; maybe TRBD1 (5 bases). V lost 6 bases, J lost 2 bases, and 8 bases lay in between. The CDR3 length is 13 residues. In germline, CDR1 is LNHDA, CDR2 SQIVND (reference sequence). The CDR3 region is CASSRDRNQPQHF. The CDR3 DNA sequence: TGTGCCAGTAGCAGGGATCGCAATCAGCCCCAGCATTTT.

The chain employs TRBV15 and TRBJ1-3, with 7 nucleotides matching TRBD1. The V and J ends lost 0 bases and 4 bases, in that order; junction bases with no gene match: 6. Germline CDR1 and CDR2: LNHNV and YYDKDF (reference sequence). The CDR3 runs to 16 residues. DNA for the CDR3: TGTGCCACCAGCAGAGATCGGCCAGGGGGAGGAAACACCATATATTTT. Protein sequence: CATSRDRPGGGNTIYF. The whole variable domain, filled in from reference TRBV15 and TRBJ1-3, reads DAMVIQNPRYQVTQFGKPVTLSCSQTLNHNVMYWYQQKSSQAPKLLFHYYDKDFNNEADTPDNFQSRRPNTSFCFLDIRSPGLGDTAMYLCATSRDRPGGGNTIYFGEGSWLTVV.

Here the CDR3 reads CASTADGYTEAFF. CDR3 bases: TGTGCCAGCACCGCGGATGGGTACACTGAAGCTTTCTTT. The rearrangement joins TRBV7-2 to TRBJ1-1; D is uncertain. Germline-derived CDR1 and CDR2 are SGHTA and FQGNSA. This CDR3 has 13 amino acids. V was clipped by 7 bases and J by 3 bases, with 12 bases between them.

This chain uses TRBV7-9 with TRBJ2-6; no definite D call. CDR3 size: 16 residues. Germline V gene sequence: CDR1 SEHNR, CDR2 FQNEAQ (reference sequence). V was shortened by 7 bases and J by 0 bases, with 13 bases between the two germline ends. The CDR3 spells CASTRLNPSGANVLTF. CDR3 coding DNA: TGTGCCAGCACCAGGTTGAATCCCTCTGGGGCCAACGTCCTGACTTTC.

The J gene is TRBJ1-2, the V gene TRBV7-2, with D uncertain. V dropped 3 bases and J dropped 3 bases, with 2 bases sitting between them. Germline V gene sequence: CDR1 SGHTA, CDR2 FQGNSA. The CDR3 consists of 11 residues. Here the CDR3 reads CASSFYYGYTF. In DNA form, the CDR3 reads TGTGCCAGCAGCTTCTACTATGGCTACACCTTC.

This clone was counted a few times. The chain couples TRBV7-3 to TRBJ2-1; D is unclear. Trimming removed 2 bases from V and 7 bases from J, with 12 bases in between. Germline assignment: CDR1 SGHTA and CDR2 FQGTGA. The CDR3 has 14 amino acids. DNA of the CDR3: TGTGCCAGCAGCTTACAGTTAGCCGAGAATGAGCAGTTCTTC. Translated: CASSLQLAENEQFF.

This chain links TRBV9 with TRBJ1-6; TRBD1 agrees at 10 bases. Per germline, CDR1 SGDLS and CDR2 YYNGEE. This CDR3 region has 15 residues. V was pared by 0 bases and J by 7 bases, with 1 base of the junction left unmatched. This CDR3 reads CASSVVDRGNSPLHF. In DNA, the CDR3 is TGTGCCAGCAGCGTAGTGGACAGGGGGAATTCACCCCTCCACTTT.

This clone appeared a few times. Relative to the germline gene, one junction end is altered; a read error may explain this. The chain couples TRBV2 to TRBJ1-4; 9 nucleotides line up with TRBD1. The CDR3 totals 13 residues. In germline, CDR1 is SNHLY, CDR2 FYNNEI. CDR3 in amino acids: CASSEPPAGQGIF. CDR3 DNA sequence: TGTGCCAGCAGTGAACCGCCCGCCGGACAGGGGATTTTT.

This rearrangement joins TRBV6-5 to TRBJ2-5; no definite D call. Germline CDR1 and CDR2: MNHEY and SVGAGI. V dropped 2 bases and J dropped 2 bases, with 6 bases sitting between them. This CDR3 spans 13 amino acids. The CDR3 spells CASSYGLQETQYF. For the CDR3, the DNA is TGTGCCAGCAGTTACGGGCTTCAAGAGACCCAGTACTTC.

This clone was observed a handful of times. This chain uses TRBV28 with TRBJ2-1, with 13 bases that match TRBD2. The CDR3 has 14 residues. CDR1 is MDHEN and CDR2 is SYDVKM in the germline V gene. V lost 5 bases, J lost 7 bases, and 2 bases stayed unmatched. The DNA for the CDR3 is TGTGCCAGCAGTAGACTAGCGGGGGGTAATGAGCAGTTCTTC. It codes for CASSRLAGGNEQFF.

The genes are TRBV27 and TRBJ2-1, with 7 bases identical to TRBD1. The V gene's germline CDR1 is MNHEY and CDR2 SMNVEV (reference sequence). This CDR3 spans 14 amino acids. The V and J ends lost 5 bases and 8 bases, in that order; junction bases with no gene match: 9. The CDR3 bases are TGTGCCAGCAGTCTGACCTGGACAGGCTATGAGCAGTTCTTC. As protein: CASSLTWTGYEQFF.

The rearrangement links TRBV19 to TRBJ1-5; 7 bases agree with TRBD1. The CDR3 totals 14 residues. Per the germline V gene, CDR1 is LNHDA and CDR2 is SQIVND (reference sequence). V lost 8 bases and J lost 4; bases outside the gene matches: 8. CDR3 in amino acids: CASRPDRANQPQHF. CDR3 DNA: TGTGCCAGTCGCCCAGACAGGGCGAATCAGCCCCAGCATTTT.

This clone was counted between two and nine times. The chain uses TRBV25-1 and TRBJ2-3; TRBD1 matches 10 bases. CDR3 length: 17 amino acids. The V segment lost 2 bases and the J segment 2 bases; nucleotides outside the gene matches: 7. CDR1 and CDR2 from the germline V gene are MGHDK and SYGVNS. Here the CDR3 DNA reads TGTGCCAGCAGTGAAGCCACGGGACAGGGGCCCACAGATACGCAGTATTTT. Translation: CASSEATGQGPTDTQYF.

The rearrangement uses TRBV10-3 and TRBJ2-1, with D maybe TRBD1 (5 bases). V was cut by 2 bases and J by 6 bases, with 8 bases left in between. Per the germline V gene, CDR1 is ENHRY and CDR2 is SYGVKD. This CDR3 has 13 amino acids. The CDR3 loop is CAISETGTNEQFF. CDR3 nucleotides: TGTGCCATCAGTGAGACAGGAACCAATGAGCAGTTCTTC.

The CDR3 region is CASSQGTANTDTQYF. CDR3 sequence (DNA): TGCGCCAGCAGCCAAGGGACAGCTAACACAGATACGCAGTATTTT. The J gene is TRBJ2-3, the V gene TRBV4-3; TRBD1 might be the D (6 bases). Trimming left V 1 base short and J 2 bases short, with 10 bases between. CDR3 length: 15 amino acids. Germline-derived CDR1 and CDR2 are LGHNA and YSLEER.

The gene calls are TRBV5-4 and TRBJ1-3, with D maybe TRBD1 (6 bases). The ends were cut back, 3 bases at V and 8 bases at J, with 12 bases in the middle. The CDR3 covers 13 residues. The germline V gene has CDR1 SGHNT and CDR2 YYREEE (reference sequence). DNA for the CDR3: TGTGCCAGCAGCTCCGGACAGTGGGACACCATATATTTT. The encoded protein is CASSSGQWDTIYF.